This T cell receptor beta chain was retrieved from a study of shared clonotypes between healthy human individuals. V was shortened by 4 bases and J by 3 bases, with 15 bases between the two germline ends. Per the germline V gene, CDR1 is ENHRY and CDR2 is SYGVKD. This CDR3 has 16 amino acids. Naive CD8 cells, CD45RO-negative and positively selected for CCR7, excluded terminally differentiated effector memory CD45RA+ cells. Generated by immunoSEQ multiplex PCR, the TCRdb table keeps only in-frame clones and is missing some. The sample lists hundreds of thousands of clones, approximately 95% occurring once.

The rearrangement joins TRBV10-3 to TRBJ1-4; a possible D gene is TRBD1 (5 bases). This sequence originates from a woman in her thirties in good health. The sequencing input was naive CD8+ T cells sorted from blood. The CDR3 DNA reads TGTGCCATCAGTGGGGGCAGGGACGGGCCTAATGAAAAACTGTTTTTT. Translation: CAISGGRDGPNEKLFF.